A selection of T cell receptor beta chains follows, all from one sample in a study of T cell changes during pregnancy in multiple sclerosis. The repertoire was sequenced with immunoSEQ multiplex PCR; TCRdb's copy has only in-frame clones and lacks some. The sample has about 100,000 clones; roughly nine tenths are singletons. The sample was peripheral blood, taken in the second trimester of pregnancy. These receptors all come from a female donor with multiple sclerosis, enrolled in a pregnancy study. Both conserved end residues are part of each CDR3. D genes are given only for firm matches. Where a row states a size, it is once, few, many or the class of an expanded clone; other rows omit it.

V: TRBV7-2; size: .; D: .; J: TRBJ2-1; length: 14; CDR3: CASSSRVTDNEQFF; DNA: TGTGCCAGCAGCTCGCGGGTGACGGATAATGAGCAGTTCTTC
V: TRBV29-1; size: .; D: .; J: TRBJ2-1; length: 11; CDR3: CSLQGRNEQFF; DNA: TGCAGCCTACAGGGTCGCAATGAGCAGTTCTTC
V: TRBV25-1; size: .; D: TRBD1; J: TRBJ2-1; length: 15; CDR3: CASSPTDRVHNEQFF; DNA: TGTGCCAGCAGTCCTACTGACAGGGTTCACAATGAGCAGTTCTTC
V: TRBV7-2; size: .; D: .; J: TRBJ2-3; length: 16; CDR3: CASSLVQRSSTDTQYF; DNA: TGTGCCAGCAGCTTAGTCCAGCGTTCTAGCACAGATACGCAGTATTTT
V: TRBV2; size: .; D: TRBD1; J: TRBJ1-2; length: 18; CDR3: CATNVGTGDNSRNYGYTF; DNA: TGTGCCACCAATGTGGGGACAGGGGACAACTCGAGGAACTATGGCTACACCTTC
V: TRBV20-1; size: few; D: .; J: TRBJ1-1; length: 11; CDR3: CSARINTEAFF; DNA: TGCAGTGCTAGAATAAACACTGAAGCTTTCTTT
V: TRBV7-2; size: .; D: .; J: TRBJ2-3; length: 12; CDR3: CASSPELDTQYF; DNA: TGTGCCAGCAGCCCGGAGTTAGATACGCAGTATTTT
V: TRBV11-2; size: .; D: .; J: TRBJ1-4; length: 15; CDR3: CASSGGVPTNEKLFF; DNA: TGTGCCAGCAGCGGCGGGGTTCCTACTAATGAAAAACTGTTTTTT
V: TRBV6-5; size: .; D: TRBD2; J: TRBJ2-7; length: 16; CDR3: CASSYSTAREGYEQYF; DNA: TGTGCCAGCAGTTACTCGACGGCCAGGGAGGGATACGAGCAGTACTTC
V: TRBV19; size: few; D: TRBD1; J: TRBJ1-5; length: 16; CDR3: CASSTYRQGIMQPQHF; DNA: TGTGCCAGTAGTACGTATAGACAGGGAATTATGCAGCCCCAGCATTTT
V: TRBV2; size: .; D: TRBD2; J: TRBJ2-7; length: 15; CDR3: CASRQGTSGVYEQYF; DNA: TGTGCCAGCAGGCAGGGGACTAGCGGAGTCTACGAGCAGTACTTC
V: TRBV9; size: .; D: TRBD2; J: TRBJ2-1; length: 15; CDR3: CASSTSGGSYNEQFF; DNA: TGTGCCAGCAGCACTAGCGGGGGTTCCTACAATGAGCAGTTCTTC
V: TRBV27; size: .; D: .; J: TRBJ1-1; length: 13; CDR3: CASSFRSNTEAFF; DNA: TGTGCCAGCAGTTTCCGGTCGAACACTGAAGCTTTCTTT
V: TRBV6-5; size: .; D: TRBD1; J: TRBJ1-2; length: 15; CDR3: CASSYDIGTGGRYTF; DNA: TGTGCCAGCAGTTACGATATAGGGACAGGTGGTCGCTACACCTTC
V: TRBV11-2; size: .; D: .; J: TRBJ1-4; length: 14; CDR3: CASSLDLGIEKLFF; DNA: TGTGCCAGCAGCTTAGATCTAGGAATTGAAAAACTGTTTTTT
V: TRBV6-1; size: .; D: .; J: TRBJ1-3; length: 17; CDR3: CASSAPGAASSGNTIYF; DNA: TGTGCCAGCAGTGCCCCAGGGGCAGCGAGCTCTGGAAACACCATATATTTT
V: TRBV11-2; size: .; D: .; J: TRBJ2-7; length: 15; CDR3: CASSPRTGSSYEQYF; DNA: TGTGCCAGCAGCCCTCGGACTGGGAGCTCCTACGAGCAGTACTTC
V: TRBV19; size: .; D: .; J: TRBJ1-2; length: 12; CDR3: CASRKDSYGYTF; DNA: TGTGCCAGTAGAAAGGACAGCTATGGCTACACCTTC
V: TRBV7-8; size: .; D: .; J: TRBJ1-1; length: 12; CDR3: CASSFRNTEAFF; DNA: TGTGCCAGCAGCTTCAGGAACACTGAAGCTTTCTTT
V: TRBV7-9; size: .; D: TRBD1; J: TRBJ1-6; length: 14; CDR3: CASSLTGGSSPLHF; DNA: TGTGCCAGCAGCTTAACAGGGGGCTCTTCACCCCTCCACTTT
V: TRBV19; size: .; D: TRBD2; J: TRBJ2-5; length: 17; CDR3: CASSIGLAGGFQETQYF; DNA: TGTGCCAGTAGTATCGGACTAGCGGGGGGATTCCAAGAGACCCAGTACTTC
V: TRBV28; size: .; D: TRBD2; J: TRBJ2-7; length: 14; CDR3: CASSLTGTSVHQYF; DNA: TGTGCCAGCAGTTTGACAGGGACTAGCGTTCACCAGTACTTC
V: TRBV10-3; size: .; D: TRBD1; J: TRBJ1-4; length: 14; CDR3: CAISGDRGFEKLFF; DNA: TGTGCCATCAGTGGGGACAGGGGTTTTGAAAAACTGTTTTTT
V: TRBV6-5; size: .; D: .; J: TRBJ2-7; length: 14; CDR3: CASSYSPGADEQYF; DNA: TGTGCCAGCAGTTACTCCCCAGGGGCCGACGAGCAGTACTTC
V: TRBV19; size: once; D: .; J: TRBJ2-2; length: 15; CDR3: CASSMRTQNTGELFF; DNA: TGTGCCAGTAGTATGAGGACACAGAACACCGGGGAGCTGTTTTTT
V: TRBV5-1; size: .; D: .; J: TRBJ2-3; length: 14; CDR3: CASSRASGTDTQYF; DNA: TGCGCCAGCAGTAGAGCCAGCGGTACAGATACGCAGTATTTT
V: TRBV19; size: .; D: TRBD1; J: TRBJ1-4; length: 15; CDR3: CASSSNRGGDEKLFF; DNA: TGTGCCAGTAGTAGCAACAGGGGAGGTGATGAAAAACTGTTTTTT
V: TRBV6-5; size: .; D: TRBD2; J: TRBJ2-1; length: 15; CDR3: CASSRTSGRIDEQFF; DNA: TGTGCCAGCAGTCGTACTAGCGGGAGGATCGATGAGCAGTTCTTC
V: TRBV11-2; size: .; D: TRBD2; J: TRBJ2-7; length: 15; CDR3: CASSLRTSGSGEQYF; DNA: TGTGCCAGCAGCTTAAGGACTAGCGGGAGTGGCGAGCAGTACTTC
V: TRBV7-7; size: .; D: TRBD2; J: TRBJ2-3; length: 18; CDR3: CASSPHPRGVGKTDTQYF; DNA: TGTGCCAGCAGCCCCCACCCACGGGGGGTGGGAAAAACAGATACGCAGTATTTT
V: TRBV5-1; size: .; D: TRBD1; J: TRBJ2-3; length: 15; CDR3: CASSPTGGGTDTQYF; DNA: TGCGCCAGCAGCCCGACAGGGGGGGGCACAGATACGCAGTATTTT
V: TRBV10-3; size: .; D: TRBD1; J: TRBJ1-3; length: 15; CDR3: CAISAGTGGLNTIYF; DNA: TGTGCCATCAGTGCGGGGACAGGGGGCCTTAACACCATATATTTT
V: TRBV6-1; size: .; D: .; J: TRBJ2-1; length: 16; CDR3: CASSEEVGGWYNEQFF; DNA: TGTGCCAGCAGTGAAGAGGTGGGGGGTTGGTACAATGAGCAGTTCTTC
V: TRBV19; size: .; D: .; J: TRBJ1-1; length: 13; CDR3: CASSIAPGRFAFF; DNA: TGTGCCAGTAGTATAGCCCCAGGGAGGTTTGCTTTCTTT
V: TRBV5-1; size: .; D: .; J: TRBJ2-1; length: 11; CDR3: CASSDLDEQFF; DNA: TGCGCCAGCAGCGACTTAGACGAGCAGTTCTTC
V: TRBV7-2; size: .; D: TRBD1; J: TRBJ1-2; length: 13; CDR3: CASSLGTGYGYTF; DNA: TGTGCCAGCAGCTTAGGGACAGGGTACGGCTACACCTTC
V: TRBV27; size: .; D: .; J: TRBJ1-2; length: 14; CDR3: CASSLLSVGDSYTF; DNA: TGTGCCAGCAGTTTATTGTCGGTAGGGGACAGCTACACCTTC
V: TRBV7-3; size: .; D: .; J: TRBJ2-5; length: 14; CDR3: CASSLTQFSGTQYF; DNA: TGTGCCAGCAGCTTAACTCAGTTCTCAGGGACCCAGTACTTC
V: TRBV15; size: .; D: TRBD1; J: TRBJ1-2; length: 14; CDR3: CATSKTGVPYGYTF; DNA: TGTGCCACCAGCAAGACAGGGGTGCCCTATGGCTACACCTTC
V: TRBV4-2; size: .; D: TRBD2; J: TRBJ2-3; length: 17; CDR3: CASSQDFSGGATDTQYF; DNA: TGTGCCAGCAGCCAAGATTTCAGCGGGGGGGCCACAGATACGCAGTATTTT
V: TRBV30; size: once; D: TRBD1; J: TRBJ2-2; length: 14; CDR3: CAWQPGTVIGELFF; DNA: TGTGCCTGGCAACCCGGGACAGTTATCGGGGAGCTGTTTTTT
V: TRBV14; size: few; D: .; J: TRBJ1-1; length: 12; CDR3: CASSLSGGKAFF; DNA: TGTGCCAGCAGCCTTTCAGGCGGGAAAGCTTTCTTT
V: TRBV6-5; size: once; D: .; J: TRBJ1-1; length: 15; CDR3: CASSYRQGVNTEAFF; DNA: TGTGCCAGCAGTTACAGACAAGGGGTCAACACTGAAGCTTTCTTT
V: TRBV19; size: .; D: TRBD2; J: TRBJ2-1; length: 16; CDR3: CASSMQAGTPSNEQFF; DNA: TGTGCCAGTAGTATGCAAGCGGGGACCCCTAGCAATGAGCAGTTCTTC
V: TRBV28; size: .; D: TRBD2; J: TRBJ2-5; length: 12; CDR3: CASSSPGGAQYF; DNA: TGTGCCAGCAGTTCTCCGGGGGGGGCCCAGTACTTC
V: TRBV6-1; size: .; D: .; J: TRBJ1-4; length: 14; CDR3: CASSEIRGEGKLFF; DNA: TGTGCCAGCAGTGAAATCAGGGGAGAGGGAAAACTGTTTTTT
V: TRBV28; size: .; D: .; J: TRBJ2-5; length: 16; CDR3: CASSLQGQTAQETQYF; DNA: TGTGCCAGCAGTTTGCAGGGACAAACCGCCCAAGAGACCCAGTACTTC
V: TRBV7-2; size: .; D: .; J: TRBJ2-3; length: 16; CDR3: CASSLVPAVAQDTQYF; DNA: TGTGCCAGCAGCTTAGTCCCCGCGGTTGCGCAAGATACGCAGTATTTT